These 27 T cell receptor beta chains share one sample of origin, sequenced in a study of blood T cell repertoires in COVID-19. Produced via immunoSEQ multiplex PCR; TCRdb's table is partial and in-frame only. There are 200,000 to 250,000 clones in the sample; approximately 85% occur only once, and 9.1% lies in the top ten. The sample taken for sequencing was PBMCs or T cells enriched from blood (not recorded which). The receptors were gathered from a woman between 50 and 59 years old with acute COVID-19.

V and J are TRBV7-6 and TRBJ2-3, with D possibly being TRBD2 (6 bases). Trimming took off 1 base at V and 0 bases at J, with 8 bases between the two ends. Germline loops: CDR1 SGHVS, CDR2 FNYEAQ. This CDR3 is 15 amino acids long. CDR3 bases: TGTGCCAGCAGCTTAGGGGGGACTAGCACAGATACGCAGTATTTT. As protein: CASSLGGTSTDTQYF.

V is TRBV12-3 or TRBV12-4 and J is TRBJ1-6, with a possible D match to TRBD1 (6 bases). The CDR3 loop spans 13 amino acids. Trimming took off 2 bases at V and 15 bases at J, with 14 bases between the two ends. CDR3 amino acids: CASSLPRTGLLHF. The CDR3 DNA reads TGTGCCAGCAGTTTACCCCGTACAGGGCTCCTCCACTTT.

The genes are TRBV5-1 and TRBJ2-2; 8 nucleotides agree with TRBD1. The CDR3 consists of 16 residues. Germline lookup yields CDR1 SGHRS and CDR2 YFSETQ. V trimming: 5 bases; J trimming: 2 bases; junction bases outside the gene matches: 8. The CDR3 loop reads CASRDPGQGNTGELFF. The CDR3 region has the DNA TGCGCCAGCAGAGATCCCGGACAGGGAAACACCGGGGAGCTGTTTTTT.

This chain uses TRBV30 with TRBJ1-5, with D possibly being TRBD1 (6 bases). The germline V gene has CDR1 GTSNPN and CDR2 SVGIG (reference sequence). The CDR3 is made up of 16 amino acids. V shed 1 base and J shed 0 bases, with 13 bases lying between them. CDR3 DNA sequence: TGTGCCTGGAGTGACAGGGTTGGTTCTAGCAATCAGCCCCAGCATTTT. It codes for CAWSDRVGSSNQPQHF.

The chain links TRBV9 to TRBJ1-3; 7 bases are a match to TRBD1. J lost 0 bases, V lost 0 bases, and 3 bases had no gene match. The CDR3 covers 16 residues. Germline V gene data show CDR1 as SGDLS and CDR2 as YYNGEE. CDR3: CASSVVRGRSGNTIYF. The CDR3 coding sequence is TGTGCCAGCAGCGTAGTAAGGGGGCGCTCTGGAAACACCATATATTTT.

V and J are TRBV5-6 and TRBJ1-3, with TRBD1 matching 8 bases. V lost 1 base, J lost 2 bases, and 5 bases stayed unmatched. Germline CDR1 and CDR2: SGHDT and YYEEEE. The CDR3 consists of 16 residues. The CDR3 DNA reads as TGTGCCAGCAGCTTGTATGCAGGGGGCACTGGAAACACCATATATTTT. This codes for CASSLYAGGTGNTIYF.

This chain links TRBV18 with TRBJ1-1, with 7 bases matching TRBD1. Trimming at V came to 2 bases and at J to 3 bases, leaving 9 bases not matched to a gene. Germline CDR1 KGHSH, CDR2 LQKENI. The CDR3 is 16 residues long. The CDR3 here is CASSPNSGRGDTEAFF. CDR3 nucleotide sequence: TGTGCCAGCTCACCAAACAGCGGCAGGGGGGACACTGAAGCTTTCTTT.

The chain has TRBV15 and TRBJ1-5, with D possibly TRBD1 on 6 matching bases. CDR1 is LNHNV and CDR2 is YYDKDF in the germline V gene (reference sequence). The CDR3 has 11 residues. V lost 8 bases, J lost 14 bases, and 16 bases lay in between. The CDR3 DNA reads TGTGCCACCCGATACCGACAGGCCAAGCATTTT. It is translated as CATRYRQAKHF.

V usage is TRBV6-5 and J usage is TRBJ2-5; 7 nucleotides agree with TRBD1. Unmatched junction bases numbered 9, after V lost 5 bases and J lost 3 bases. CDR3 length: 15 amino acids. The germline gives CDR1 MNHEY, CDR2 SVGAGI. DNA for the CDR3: TGTGCCAGCAGTCAACAGGGGATAGCAGAAGAGACCCAGTACTTC. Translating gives CASSQQGIAEETQYF.

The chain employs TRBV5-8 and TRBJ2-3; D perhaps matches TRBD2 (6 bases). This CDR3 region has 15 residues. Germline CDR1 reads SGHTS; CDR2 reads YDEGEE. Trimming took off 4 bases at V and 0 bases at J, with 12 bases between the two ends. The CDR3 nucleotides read TGTGCCAGCAGCGATCTAGCGATTAGCACAGATACGCAGTATTTT. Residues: CASSDLAISTDTQYF.

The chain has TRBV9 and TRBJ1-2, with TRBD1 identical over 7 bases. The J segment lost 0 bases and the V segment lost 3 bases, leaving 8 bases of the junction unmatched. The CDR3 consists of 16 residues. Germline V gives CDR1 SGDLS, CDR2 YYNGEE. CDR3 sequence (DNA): TGTGCCAGCAGCGCCCAAGGGGGCCAAGCTAACTATGGCTACACCTTC. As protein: CASSAQGGQANYGYTF.

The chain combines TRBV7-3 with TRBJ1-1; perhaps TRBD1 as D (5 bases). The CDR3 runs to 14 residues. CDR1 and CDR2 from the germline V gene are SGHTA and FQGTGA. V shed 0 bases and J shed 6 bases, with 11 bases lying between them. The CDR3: CASSLTGGASEAFF. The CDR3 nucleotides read TGTGCCAGCAGCTTAACGGGAGGGGCTTCTGAAGCTTTCTTT.

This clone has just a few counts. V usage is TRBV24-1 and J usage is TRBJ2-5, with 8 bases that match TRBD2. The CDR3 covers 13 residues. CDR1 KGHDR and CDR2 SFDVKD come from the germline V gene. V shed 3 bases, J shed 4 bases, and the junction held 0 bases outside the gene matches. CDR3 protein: CATSDAGGETQYF. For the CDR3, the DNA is TGTGCCACCAGTGATGCGGGAGGAGAGACCCAGTACTTC.

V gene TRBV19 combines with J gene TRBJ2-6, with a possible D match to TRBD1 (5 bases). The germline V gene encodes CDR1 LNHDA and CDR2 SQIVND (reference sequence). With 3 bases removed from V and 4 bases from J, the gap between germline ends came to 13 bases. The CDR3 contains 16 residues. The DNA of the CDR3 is TGTGCCAGTAGTATCAGGGCCAATCCAGGGGCCAACGTCCTGACTTTC. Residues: CASSIRANPGANVLTF.

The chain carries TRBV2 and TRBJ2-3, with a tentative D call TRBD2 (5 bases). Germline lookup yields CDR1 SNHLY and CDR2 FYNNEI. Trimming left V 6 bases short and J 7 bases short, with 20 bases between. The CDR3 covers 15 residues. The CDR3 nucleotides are TGTGCCAGCAGCCAGGAGCGGTCCCGAGGGAATACGCAGTATTTT. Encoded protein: CASSQERSRGNTQYF.

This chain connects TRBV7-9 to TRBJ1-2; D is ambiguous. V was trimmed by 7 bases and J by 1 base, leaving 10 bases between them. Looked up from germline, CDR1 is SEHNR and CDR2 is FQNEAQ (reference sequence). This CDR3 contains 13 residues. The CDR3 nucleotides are TGTGCCAGCACCGCTATTCGTAACTATGGCTACACCTTC. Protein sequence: CASTAIRNYGYTF.

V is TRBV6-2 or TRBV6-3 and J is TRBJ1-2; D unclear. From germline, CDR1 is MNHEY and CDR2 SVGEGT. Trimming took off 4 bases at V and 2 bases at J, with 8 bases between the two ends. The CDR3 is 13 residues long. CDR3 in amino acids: CASSLVRNYGYTF. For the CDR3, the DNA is TGTGCCAGCAGTTTGGTGCGAAACTATGGCTACACCTTC.

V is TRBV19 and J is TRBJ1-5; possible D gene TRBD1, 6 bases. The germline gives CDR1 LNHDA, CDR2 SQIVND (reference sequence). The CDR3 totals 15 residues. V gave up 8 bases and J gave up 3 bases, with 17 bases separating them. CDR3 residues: CASLPGHTYNQPQHF. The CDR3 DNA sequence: TGTGCCAGTCTTCCGGGACATACCTACAATCAGCCCCAGCATTTT.

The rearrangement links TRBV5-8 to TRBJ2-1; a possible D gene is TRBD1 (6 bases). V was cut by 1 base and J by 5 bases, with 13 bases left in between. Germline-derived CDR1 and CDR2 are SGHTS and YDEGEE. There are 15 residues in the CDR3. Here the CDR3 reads CASSLYQGMDNEQFF. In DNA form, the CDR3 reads TGTGCCAGCAGCTTGTACCAGGGGATGGACAATGAGCAGTTCTTC.

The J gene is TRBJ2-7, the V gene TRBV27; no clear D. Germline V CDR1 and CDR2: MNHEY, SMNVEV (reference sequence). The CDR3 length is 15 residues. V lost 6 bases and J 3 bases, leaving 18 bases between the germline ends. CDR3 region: CASRVYARTGYEQYF. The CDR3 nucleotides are TGTGCCAGCAGGGTTTATGCGCGAACTGGCTACGAGCAGTACTTC.

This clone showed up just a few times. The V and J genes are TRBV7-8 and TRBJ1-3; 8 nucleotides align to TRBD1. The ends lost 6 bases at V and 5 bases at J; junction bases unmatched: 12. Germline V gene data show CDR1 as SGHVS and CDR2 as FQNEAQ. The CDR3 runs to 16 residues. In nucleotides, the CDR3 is TGTGCCAGCAGACCACTGACAGGGGAGTTCAGAAACACCATATATTTT. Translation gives CASRPLTGEFRNTIYF.

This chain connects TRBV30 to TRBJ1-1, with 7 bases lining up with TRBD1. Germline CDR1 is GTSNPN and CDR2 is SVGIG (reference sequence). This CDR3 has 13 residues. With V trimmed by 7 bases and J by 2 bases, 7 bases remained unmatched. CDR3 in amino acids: CASGTVFNTEAFF. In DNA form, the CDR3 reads TGTGCCTCCGGGACAGTTTTTAACACTGAAGCTTTCTTT.

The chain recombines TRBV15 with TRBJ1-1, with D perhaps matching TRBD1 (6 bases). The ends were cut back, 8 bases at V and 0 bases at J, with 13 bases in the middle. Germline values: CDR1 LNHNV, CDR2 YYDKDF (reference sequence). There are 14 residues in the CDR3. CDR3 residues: CATGGLLMNTEAFF. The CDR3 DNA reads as TGTGCCACCGGGGGCCTCCTCATGAACACTGAAGCTTTCTTT.

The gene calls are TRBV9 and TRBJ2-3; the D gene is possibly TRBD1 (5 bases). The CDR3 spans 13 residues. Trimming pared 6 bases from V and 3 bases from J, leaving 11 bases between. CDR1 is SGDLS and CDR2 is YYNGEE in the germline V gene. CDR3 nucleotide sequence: TGTGCCAGCAATCAGGGTTATACAGATACGCAGTATTTT. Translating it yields CASNQGYTDTQYF.

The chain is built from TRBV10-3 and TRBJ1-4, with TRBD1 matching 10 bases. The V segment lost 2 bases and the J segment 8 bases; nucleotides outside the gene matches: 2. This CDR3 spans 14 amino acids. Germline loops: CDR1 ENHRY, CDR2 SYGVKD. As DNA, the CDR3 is TGTGCCATCAGTGAGGGACAGGGGGGCGAAAAACTGTTTTTT. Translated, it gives CAISEGQGGEKLFF.

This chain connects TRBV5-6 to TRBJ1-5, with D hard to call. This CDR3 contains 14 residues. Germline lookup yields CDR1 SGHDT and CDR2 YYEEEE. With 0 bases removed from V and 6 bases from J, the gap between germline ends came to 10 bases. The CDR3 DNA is TGTGCCAGCAGCTTGGGCGGATCTGGTCAGCCCCAGCATTTT. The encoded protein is CASSLGGSGQPQHF.

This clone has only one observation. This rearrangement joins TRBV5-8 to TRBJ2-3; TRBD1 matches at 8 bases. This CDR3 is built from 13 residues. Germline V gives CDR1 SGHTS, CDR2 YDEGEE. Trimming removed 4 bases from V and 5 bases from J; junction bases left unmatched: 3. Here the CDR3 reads CASSVGQGDTQYF. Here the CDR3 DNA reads TGTGCCAGCAGCGTAGGACAGGGAGATACGCAGTATTTT.